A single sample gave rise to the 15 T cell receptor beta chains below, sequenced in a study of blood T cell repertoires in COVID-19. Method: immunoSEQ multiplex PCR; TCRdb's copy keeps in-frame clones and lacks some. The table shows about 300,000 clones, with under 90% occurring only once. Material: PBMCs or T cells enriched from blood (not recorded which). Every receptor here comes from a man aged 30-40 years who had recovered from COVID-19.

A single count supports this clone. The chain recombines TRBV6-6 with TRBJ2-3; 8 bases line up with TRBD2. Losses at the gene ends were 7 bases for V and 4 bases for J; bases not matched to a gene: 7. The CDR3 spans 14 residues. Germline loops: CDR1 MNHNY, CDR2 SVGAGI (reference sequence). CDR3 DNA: TGTGCCAGCACCCCGGGGGGGGTGGCAGATACGCAGTATTTT. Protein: CASTPGGVADTQYF.

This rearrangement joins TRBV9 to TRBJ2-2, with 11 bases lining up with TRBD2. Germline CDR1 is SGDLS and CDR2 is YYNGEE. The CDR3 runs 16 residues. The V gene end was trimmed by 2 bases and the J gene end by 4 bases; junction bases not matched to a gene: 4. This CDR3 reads CASSVGLAVGTGELFF. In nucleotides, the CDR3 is TGTGCCAGCAGCGTGGGACTAGCGGTTGGCACCGGGGAGCTGTTTTTT.

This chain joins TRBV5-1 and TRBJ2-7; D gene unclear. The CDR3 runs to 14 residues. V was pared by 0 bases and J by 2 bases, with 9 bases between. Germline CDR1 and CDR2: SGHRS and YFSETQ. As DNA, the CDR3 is TGCGCCAGCAGCTTGGTGGTAGCTCCCTACGAGCAGTACTTC. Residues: CASSLVVAPYEQYF.

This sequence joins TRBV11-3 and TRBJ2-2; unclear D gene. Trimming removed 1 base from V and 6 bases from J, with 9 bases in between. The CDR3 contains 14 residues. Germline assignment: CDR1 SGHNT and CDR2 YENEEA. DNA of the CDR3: TGTGCCAGCAGCTTAGCAAGAGTCGCCGGGGAGCTGTTTTTT. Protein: CASSLARVAGELFF.

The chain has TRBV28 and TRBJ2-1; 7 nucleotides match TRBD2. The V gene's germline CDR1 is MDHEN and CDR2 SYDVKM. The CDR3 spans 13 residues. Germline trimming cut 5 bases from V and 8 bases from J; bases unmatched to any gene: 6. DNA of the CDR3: TGTGCCAGCAGTCGCTGGGGGGGGGATGAGCAGTTCTTC. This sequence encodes CASSRWGGDEQFF.

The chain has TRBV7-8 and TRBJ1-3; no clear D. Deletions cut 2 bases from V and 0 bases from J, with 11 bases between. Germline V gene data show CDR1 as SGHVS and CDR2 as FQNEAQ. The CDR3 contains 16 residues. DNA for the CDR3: TGTGCCAGCAGCTTAATCCGGGATCTCTCTGGAAACACCATATATTTT. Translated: CASSLIRDLSGNTIYF. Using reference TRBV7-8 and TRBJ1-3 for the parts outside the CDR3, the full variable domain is GAGVSQSPRYKVAKRGQDVALRCDPISGHVSLFWYQQALGQGPEFLTYFQNEAQLDKSGLPSDRFFAERPEGSVSTLKIQRTQQEDSAVYLCASSLIRDLSGNTIYFGEGSWLTVV.

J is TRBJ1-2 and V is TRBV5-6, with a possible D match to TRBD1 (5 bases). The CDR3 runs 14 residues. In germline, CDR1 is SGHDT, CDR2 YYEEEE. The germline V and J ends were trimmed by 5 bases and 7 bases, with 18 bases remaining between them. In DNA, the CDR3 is TGTGCCAGCAGGGCGGGACTCCCTTGGGGTGGCTACACCTTC. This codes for CASRAGLPWGGYTF.

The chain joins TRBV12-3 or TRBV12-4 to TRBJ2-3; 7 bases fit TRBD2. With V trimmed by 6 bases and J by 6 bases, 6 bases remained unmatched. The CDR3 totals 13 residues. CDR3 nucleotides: TGTGCCAGCAGACTCGGACTAGGCGATACGCAGTATTTT. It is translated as CASRLGLGDTQYF.

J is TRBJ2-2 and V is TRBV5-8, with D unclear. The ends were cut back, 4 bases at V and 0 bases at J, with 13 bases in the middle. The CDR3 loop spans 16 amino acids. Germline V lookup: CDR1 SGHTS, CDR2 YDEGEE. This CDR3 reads CASSRFRAPNTGELFF. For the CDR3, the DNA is TGTGCCAGCAGCCGCTTTCGCGCGCCGAACACCGGGGAGCTGTTTTTT.

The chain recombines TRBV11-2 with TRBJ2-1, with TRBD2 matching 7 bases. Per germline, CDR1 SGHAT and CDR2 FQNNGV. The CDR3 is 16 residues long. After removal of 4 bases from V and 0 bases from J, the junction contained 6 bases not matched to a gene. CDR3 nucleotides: TGTGCCAGCAGCTCCACCCGACTAGCCTCCTACAATGAGCAGTTCTTC. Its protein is CASSSTRLASYNEQFF.

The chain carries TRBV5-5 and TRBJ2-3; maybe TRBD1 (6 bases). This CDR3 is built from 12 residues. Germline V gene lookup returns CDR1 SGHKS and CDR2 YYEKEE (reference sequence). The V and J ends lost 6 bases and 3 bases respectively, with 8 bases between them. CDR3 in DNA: TGTGCCAGCAAACAGGGTACAGATACGCAGTATTTT. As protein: CASKQGTDTQYF.

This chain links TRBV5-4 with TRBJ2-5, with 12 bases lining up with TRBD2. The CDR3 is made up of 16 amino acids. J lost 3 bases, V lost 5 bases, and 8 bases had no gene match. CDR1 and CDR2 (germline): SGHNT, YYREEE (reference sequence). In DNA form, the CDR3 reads TGTGCCAGCAGGGAGAGACTAGCGGGGGTCGAAGAGACCCAGTACTTC. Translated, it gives CASRERLAGVEETQYF.

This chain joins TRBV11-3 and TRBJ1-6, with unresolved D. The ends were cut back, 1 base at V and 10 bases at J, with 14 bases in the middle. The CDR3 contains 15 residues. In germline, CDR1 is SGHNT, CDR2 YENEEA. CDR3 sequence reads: CASSLGEGTGSPLHF. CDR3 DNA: TGTGCCAGCAGCTTAGGAGAGGGAACGGGCTCACCCCTCCACTTT.

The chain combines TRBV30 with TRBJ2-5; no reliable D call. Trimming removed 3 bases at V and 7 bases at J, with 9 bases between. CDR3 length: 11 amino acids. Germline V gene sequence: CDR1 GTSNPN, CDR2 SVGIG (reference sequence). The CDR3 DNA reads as TGTGCCTGGAGCGACTTAGGGACCCAGTACTTC. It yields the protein CAWSDLGTQYF. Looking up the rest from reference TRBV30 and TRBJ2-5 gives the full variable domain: SQTIHQWPATLVQPVGSPLSLECTVEGTSNPNLYWYRQAAGRGLQLLFYSVGIGQISSEVPQNLSASRPQDRQFILSSKKLLLSDSGFYLCAWSDLGTQYFGPGTRLLVL.

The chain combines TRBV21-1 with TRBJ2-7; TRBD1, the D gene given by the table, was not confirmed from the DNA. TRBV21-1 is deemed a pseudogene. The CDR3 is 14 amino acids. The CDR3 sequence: CASSTRDNSYEQYF. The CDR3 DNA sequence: TGTGCCAGCAGCACCCGGGACAATTCCTACGAGCAGTACTTC.